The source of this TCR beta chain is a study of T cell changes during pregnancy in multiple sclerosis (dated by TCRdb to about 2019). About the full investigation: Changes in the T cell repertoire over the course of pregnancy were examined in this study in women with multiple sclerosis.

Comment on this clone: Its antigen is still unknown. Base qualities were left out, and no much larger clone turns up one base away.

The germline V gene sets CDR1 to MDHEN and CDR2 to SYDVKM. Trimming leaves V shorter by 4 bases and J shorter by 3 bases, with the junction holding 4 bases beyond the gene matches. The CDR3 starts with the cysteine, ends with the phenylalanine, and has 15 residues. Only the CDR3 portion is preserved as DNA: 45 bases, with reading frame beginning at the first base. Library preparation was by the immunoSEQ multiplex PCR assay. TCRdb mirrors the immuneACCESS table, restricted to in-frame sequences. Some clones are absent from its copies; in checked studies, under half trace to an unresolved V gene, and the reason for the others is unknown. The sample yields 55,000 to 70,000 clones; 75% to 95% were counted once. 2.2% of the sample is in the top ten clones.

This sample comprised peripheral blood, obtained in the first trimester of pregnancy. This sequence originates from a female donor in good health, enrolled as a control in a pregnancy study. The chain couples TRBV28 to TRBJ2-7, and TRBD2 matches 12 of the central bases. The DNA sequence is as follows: TGTGCCAGCAGTTCGACTAGCGGGGGCCGCTACGAGCAGTACTTC. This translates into CASSSTSGGRYEQYF.